In this sample, the clone carrying this TCR beta chain turned up once. Trimming cost V 7 bases and J 0 bases; bases outside gene matches: 6. Germline CDR1 is SGHTA and CDR2 is FQGNSA. CDR3 size: 15 residues. This record belongs to a study of blood T cell repertoires in COVID-19. The table came from immunoSEQ multiplex PCR; TCRdb's copy has only in-frame clones and leaves some out. The table records 180,000 or so clones, 82% of them present only once. The specimen was PBMCs or T cells enriched from blood (not recorded which). This chain links TRBV7-2 with TRBJ2-1; 7 bases align to TRBD2. The sequence came from a man in his fifties or sixties who had recovered from COVID-19. In nucleotides, the CDR3 is TGTGCCAGCATGCCGGGACTATTCTCCTACAATGAGCAGTTCTTC. Residues: CASMPGLFSYNEQFF. Full variable domain (missing parts from reference TRBV7-2 and TRBJ2-1): GAGVSQSPSNKVTEKGKDVELRCDPISGHTALYWYRQSLGQGLEFLIYFQGNSAPDKSGLPSDRFSAERTGGSVSTLTIQRTQQEDSAVYLCASMPGLFSYNEQFFGPGTRLTVL.